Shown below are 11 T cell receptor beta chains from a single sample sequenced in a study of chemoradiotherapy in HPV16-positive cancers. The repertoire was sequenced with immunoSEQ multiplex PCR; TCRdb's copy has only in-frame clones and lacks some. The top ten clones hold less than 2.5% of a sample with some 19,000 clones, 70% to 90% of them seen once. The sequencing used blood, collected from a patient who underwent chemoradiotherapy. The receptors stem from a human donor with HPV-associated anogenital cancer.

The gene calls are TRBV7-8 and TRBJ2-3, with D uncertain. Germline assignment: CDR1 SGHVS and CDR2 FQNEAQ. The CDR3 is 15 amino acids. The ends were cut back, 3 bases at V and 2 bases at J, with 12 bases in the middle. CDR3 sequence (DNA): TGTGCCAGCAGCTTTAGAGGCGAGATCACAGATACGCAGTATTTT. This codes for CASSFRGEITDTQYF. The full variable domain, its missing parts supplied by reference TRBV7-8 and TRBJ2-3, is GAGVSQSPRYKVAKRGQDVALRCDPISGHVSLFWYQQALGQGPEFLTYFQNEAQLDKSGLPSDRFFAERPEGSVSTLKIQRTQQEDSAVYLCASSFRGEITDTQYFGPGTRLTVL.

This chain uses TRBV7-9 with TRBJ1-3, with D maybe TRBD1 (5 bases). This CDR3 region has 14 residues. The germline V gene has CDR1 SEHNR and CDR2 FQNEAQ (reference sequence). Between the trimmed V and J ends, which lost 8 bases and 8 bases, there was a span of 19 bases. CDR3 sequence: CASAIDSGADTIYF. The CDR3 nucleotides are TGTGCCAGCGCTATAGACAGCGGCGCAGACACCATATATTTT.

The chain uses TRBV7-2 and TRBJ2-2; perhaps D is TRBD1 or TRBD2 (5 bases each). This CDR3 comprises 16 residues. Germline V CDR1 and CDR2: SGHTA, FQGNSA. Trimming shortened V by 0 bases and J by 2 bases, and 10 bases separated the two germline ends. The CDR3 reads CASSLAAGTNTGELFF. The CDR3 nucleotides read TGTGCCAGCAGCTTAGCCGCCGGGACCAACACCGGGGAGCTGTTTTTT.

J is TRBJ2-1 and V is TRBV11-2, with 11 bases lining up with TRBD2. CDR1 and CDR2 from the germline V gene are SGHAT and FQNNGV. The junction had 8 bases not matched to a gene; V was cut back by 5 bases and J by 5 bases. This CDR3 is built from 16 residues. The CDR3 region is CASSPLRTSGHNEQFF. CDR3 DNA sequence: TGTGCCAGCAGCCCTCTCCGGACTAGCGGGCACAATGAGCAGTTCTTC.

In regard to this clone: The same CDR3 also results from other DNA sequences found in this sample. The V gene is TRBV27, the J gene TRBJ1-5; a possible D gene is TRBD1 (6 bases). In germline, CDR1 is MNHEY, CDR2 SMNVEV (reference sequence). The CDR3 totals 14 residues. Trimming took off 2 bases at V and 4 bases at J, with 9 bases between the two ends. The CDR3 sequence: CASSLAGDNQPQHF. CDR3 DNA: TGTGCCAGCAGTTTAGCAGGGGATAATCAGCCCCAGCATTTT.

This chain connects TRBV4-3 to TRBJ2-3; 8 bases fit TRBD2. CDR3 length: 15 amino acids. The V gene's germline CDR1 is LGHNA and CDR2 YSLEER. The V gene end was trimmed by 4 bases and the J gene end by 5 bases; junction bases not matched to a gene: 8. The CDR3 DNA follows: TGCGCCAGCAGCCCCTCGCAGCGGGGGAGAGATACGCAGTATTTT. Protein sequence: CASSPSQRGRDTQYF.

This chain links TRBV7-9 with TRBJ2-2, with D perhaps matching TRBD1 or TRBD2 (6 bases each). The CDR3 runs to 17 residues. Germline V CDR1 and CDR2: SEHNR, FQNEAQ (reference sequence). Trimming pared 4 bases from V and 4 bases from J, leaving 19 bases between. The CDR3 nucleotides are TGTGCCAGCAGCTCCCTCGGGAGTGGGGGGCCCACCGGGGAGCTGTTTTTT. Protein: CASSSLGSGGPTGELFF. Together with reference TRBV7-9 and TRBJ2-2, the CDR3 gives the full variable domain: DTGVSQNPRHKITKRGQNVTFRCDPISEHNRLYWYRQTLGQGPEFLTYFQNEAQLEKSRLLSDRFSAERPKGSFSTLEIQRTEQGDSAMYLCASSSLGSGGPTGELFFGEGSRLTVL.

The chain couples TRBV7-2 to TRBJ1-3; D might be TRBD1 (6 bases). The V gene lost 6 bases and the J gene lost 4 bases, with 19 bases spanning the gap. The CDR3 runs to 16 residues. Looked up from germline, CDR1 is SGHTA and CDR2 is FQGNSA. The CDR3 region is CASRQKTAGEGNTIYF. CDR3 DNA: TGTGCCAGCAGGCAAAAAACCGCAGGGGAAGGAAACACCATATATTTT.

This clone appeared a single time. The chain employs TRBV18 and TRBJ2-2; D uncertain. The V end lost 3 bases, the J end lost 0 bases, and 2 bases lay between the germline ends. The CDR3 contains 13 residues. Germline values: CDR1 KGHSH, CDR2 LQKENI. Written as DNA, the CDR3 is TGTGCCAGCTCACCCTCGAACACCGGGGAGCTGTTTTTT. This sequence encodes CASSPSNTGELFF.

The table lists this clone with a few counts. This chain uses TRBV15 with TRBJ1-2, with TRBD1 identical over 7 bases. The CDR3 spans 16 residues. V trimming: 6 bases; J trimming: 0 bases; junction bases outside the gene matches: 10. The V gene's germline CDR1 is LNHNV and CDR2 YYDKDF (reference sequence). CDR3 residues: CATRLLGTAANYGYTF. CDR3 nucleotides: TGTGCCACCAGACTCCTTGGGACAGCAGCTAACTATGGCTACACCTTC.

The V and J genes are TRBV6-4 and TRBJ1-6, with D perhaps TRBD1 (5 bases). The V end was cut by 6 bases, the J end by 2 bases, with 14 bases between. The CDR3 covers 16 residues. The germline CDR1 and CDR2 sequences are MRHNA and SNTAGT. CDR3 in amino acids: CASSPRDGTYNSPLHF. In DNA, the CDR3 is TGTGCCAGCAGCCCACGGGACGGGACCTATAATTCACCCCTCCACTTT.